Listed here is a single TCR beta chain. The CDR3 has 15 residues. V dropped 1 base and J dropped 1; count of bases not matched to a gene: 2. Germline CDR1 reads LGHNA; CDR2 reads YSLEER. The sample belongs to a study of blood T cell repertoires in COVID-19. Assay: immunoSEQ multiplex PCR; the TCRdb copy retains only in-frame clones and omits some. This sample carries 250,000 to 300,000 clones, approximately 90% of them seen once, and the ten largest clones take about 7%. The chain has TRBV4-3 and TRBJ1-1; 8 bases align to TRBD1. The source is a young woman who had recovered from COVID-19. The sample comprised peripheral blood. The DNA of the CDR3 is TGCGCCAGCAGCCAAGCTACAGGGGGGAACACTGAAGCTTTCTTT. It yields the protein CASSQATGGNTEAFF.